These 9 T cell receptor beta chains came from one sample sequenced in a study of blood T cell repertoires in COVID-19. The assay was immunoSEQ multiplex PCR, and TCRdb's table has in-frame clones only and misses some. The table includes over 200,000 clones, roughly nine tenths detected once. Sequencing was performed on peripheral blood. These receptors all come from a man in his forties who had recovered from COVID-19.

This chain links TRBV25-1 with TRBJ2-3; D not resolved. Germline V gene sequence: CDR1 MGHDK, CDR2 SYGVNS. With 10 bases removed from V and 1 base from J, the gap between germline ends came to 9 bases. This CDR3 region has 12 residues. As DNA, the CDR3 is TGTGCCACCGCGACTGGCACAGATACGCAGTATTTT. Its translation: CATATGTDTQYF.

The CDR3 protein is CASSLLAGGVYNEQFF. The DNA for the CDR3 is TGTGCCAGTAGTCTTTTAGCGGGGGGGGTCTACAATGAGCAGTTCTTC. The V gene is TRBV19, the J gene TRBJ2-1; TRBD2 aligns across 11 bases. CDR1 and CDR2 (germline): LNHDA, SQIVND (reference sequence). V gave up 5 bases and J gave up 3 bases; unmatched junction bases: 6. CDR3 length equals 16 residues.

V is TRBV3-1 (or the pseudogene TRBV3-2) and J is TRBJ2-3; maybe TRBD2 (6 bases). The CDR3 length is 15 residues. Germline-derived CDR1 and CDR2 are LGHDT and YNNKEL (reference sequence). V lost 8 bases and J lost 5, with 20 bases in between. The CDR3: CASRPFAGREDTQYF. The CDR3 coding sequence is TGTGCCAGCCGACCATTCGCGGGGCGGGAAGATACGCAGTATTTT.

The genes are TRBV12-3 or TRBV12-4 and TRBJ2-2; D not certain. The CDR3 has 13 residues. V lost 3 bases, J lost 7 bases, and 9 bases lay in between. CDR3 DNA sequence: TGTGCCAGCAGTTTTGATTCAGTCGGGGAGCTGTTTTTT. Encoded protein: CASSFDSVGELFF.

CDR3 loop: CASHSSGRYEQYF. The CDR3 bases are TGTGCCAGCCATAGTAGCGGGAGGTACGAGCAGTACTTC. J is TRBJ2-7 and V is TRBV6-5, with TRBD2 matching over 10 bases. CDR1 is MNHEY and CDR2 is SVGAGI in the germline V gene. Unmatched junction bases numbered 5, after V lost 8 bases and J lost 4 bases. This CDR3 has 13 amino acids.

This chain connects TRBV9 to TRBJ2-1; D is perhaps TRBD2 (5 bases). V lost 4 bases and J 8 bases, leaving 13 bases between the germline ends. There are 13 residues in the CDR3. Germline V gives CDR1 SGDLS, CDR2 YYNGEE. CDR3 residues: CASSLTERYEQFF. The CDR3 nucleotides are TGTGCCAGCAGCCTCACGGAGCGGTATGAGCAGTTCTTC. Using reference TRBV9 and TRBJ2-1 for the parts outside the CDR3, the full variable domain is DSGVTQTPKHLITATGQRVTLRCSPRSGDLSVYWYQQSLDQGLQFLIQYYNGEERAKGNILERFSAQQFPDLHSELNLSSLELGDSALYFCASSLTERYEQFFGPGTRLTVL.

Of note for this clone: A junction boundary mismatches the germline segment, possibly from a read error. The rearrangement joins TRBV11-2 to TRBJ2-5; 7 bases agree with TRBD2. The CDR3 has 16 residues. From germline, CDR1 is SGHAT and CDR2 FQNNGV. The DNA for the CDR3 is TGTGCCGGCAGCTTAGGGTTGCGGGAGCGGGGTGAGACCCAGTACTTC. This gives the protein CAGSLGLRERGETQYF.

This chain connects TRBV27 to TRBJ2-3, with D uncertain. CDR1 is MNHEY, CDR2 SMNVEV, per germline (reference sequence). V dropped 5 bases and J dropped 0 bases, with 12 bases sitting between them. The CDR3 has 15 amino acids. The CDR3 protein is CASSPPRGSTDTQYF. The CDR3 nucleotides read TGTGCCAGCAGTCCGCCCCGCGGTAGCACAGATACGCAGTATTTT.

The chain joins TRBV19 to TRBJ2-1; 7 bases fit TRBD2. The CDR3 runs 14 residues. V gave up 5 bases and J gave up 7 bases; unmatched junction bases: 8. CDR1 and CDR2 (germline): LNHDA, SQIVND (reference sequence). CDR3: CASSLGRAGNEQFF. The CDR3 nucleotides read TGTGCCAGTAGTTTGGGGCGAGCGGGGAATGAGCAGTTCTTC.